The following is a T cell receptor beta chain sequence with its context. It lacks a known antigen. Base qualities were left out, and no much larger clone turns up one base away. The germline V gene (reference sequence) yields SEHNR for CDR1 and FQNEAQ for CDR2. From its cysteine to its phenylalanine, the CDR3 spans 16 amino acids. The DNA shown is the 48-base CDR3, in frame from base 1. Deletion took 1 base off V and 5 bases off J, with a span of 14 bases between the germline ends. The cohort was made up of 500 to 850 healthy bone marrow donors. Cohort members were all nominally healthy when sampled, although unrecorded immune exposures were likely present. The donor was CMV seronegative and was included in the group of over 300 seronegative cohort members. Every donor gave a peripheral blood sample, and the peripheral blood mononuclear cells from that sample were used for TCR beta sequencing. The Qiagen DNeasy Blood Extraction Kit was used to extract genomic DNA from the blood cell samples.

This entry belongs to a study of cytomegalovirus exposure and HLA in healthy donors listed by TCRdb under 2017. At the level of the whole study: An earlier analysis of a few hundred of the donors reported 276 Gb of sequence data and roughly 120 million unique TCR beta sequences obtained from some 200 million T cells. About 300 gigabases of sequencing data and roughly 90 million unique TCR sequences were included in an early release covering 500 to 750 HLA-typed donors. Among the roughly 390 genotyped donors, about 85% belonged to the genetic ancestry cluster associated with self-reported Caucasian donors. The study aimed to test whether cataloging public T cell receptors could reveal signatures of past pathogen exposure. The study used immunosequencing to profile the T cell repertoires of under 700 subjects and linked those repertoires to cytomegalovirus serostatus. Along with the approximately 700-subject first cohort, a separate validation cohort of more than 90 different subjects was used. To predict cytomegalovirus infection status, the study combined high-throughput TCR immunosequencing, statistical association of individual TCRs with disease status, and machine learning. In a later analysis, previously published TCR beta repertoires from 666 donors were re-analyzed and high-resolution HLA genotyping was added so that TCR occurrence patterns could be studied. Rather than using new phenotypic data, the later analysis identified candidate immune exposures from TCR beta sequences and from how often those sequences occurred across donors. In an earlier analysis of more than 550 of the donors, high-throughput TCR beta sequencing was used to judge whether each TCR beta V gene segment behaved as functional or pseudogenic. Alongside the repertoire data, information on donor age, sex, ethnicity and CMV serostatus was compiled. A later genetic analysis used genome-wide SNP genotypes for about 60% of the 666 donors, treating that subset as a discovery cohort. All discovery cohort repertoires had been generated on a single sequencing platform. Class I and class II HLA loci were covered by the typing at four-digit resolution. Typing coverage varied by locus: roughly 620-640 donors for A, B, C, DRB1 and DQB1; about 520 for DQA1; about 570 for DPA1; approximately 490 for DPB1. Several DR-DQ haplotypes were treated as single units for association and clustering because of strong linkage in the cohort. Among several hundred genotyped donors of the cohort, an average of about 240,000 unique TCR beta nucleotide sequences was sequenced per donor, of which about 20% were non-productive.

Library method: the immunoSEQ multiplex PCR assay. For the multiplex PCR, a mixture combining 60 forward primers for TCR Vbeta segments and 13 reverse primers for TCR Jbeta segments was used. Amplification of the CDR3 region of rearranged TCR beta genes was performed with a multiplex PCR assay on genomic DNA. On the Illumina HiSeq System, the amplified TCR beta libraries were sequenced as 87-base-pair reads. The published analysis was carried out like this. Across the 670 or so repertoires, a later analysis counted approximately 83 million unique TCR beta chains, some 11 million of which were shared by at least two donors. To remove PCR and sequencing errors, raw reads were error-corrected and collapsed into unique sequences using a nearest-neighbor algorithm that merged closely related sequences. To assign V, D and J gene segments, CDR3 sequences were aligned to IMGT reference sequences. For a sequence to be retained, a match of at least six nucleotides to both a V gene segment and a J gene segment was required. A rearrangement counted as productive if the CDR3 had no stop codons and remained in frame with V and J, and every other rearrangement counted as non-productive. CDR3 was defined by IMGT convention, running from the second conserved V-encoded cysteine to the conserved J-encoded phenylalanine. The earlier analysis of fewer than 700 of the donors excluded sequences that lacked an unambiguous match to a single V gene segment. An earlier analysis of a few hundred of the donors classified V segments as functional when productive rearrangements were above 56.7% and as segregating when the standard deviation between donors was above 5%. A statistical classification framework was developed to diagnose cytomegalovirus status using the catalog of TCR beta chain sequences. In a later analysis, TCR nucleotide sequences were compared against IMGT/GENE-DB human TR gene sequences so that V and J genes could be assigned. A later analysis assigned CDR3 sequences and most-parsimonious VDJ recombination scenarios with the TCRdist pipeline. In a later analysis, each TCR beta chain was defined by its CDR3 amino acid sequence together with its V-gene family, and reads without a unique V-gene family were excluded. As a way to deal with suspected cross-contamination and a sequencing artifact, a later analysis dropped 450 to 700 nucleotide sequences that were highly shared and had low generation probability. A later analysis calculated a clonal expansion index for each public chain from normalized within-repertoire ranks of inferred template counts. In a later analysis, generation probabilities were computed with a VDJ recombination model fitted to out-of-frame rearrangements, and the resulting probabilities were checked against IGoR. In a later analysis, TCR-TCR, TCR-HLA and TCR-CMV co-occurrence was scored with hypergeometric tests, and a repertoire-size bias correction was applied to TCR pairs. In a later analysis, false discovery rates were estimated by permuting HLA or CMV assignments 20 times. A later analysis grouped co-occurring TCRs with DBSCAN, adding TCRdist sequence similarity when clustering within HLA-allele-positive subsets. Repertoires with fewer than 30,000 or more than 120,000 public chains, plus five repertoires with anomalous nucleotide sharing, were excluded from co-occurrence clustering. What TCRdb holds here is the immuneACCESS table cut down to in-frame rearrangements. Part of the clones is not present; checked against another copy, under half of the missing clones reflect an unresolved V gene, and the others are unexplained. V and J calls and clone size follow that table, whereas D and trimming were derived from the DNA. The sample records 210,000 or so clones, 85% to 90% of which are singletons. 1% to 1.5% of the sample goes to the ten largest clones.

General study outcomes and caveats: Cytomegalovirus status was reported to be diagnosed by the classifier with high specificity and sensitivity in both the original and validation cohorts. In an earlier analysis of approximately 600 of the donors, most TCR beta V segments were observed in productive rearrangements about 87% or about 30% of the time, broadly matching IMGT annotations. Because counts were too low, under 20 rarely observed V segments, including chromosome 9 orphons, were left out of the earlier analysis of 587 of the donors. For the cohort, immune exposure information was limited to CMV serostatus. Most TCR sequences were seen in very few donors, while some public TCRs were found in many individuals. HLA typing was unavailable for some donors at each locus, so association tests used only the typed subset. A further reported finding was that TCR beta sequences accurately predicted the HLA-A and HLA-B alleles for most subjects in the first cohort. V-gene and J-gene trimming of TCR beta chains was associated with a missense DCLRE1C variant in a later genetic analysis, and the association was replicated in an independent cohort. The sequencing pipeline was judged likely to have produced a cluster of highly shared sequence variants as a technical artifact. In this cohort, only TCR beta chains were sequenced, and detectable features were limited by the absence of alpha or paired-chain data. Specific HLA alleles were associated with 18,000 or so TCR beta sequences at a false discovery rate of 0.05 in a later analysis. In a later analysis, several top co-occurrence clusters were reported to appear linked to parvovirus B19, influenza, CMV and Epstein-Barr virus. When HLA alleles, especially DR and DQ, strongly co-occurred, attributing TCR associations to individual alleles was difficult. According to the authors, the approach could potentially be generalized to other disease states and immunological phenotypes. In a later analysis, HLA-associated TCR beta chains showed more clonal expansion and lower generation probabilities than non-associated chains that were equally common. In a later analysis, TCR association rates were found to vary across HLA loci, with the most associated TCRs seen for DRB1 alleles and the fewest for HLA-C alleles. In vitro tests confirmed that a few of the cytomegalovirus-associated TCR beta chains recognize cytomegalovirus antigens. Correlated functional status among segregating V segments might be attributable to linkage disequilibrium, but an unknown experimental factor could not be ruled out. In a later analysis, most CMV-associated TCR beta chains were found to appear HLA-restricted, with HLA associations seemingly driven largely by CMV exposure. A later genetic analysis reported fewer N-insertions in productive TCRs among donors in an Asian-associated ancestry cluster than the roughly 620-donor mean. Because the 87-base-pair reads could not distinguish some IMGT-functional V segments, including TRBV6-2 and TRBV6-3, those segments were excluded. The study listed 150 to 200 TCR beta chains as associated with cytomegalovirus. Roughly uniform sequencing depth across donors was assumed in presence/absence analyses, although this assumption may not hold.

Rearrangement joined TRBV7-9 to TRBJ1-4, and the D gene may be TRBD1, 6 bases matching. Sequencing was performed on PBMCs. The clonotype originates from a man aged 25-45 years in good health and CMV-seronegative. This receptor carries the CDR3 CASSLGTGFKNEKLFF. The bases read TGTGCCAGCAGCTTAGGAACAGGGTTTAAGAATGAAAAACTGTTTTTT.